The clone carrying this TCR beta chain was observed a few times. Its antigen is undetermined. The read comes to an end 3 residues before the CDR3 does, leaving the germline J gene to fill in the end. Only in-frame clones appear in the TCRdb table, and some are missing; sequencing was by immunoSEQ multiplex PCR. The sample was found to contain tens of thousands of clones, and every one recurs. The sample is drawn from a study of T cell clonality in common variable immunodeficiency. Study-wide findings and caveats: In common variable immunodeficiency, TCR beta chains reportedly carried fewer deletions and N-nucleotide insertions.

Aged roughly 9 to 64 years, CVID subjects averaged about 40 years old. The junction had 10 bases not matched to a gene; V was cut back by 5 bases and J by 10 bases. This CDR3 has 15 residues. Germline CDR1 LNHDA, CDR2 SQIVND (reference sequence). The specimen sequenced was peripheral blood mononuclear cells. This chain joins TRBV19 and TRBJ1-6, with TRBD1 matching 8 bases. The clonotype originates from a human donor with common variable immunodeficiency. This CDR3 is CASSPPGQVLSPLHF. The sequenced part of the CDR3 DNA is TGTGCCAGTAGTCCCCCGGGACAGGTTTTATCACCC.